A selection of T cell receptor beta chains follows, all from one sample in a study of T cell responses to AZD1222 COVID-19 vaccine. Some clones are missing from TCRdb's copy, which holds only in-frame ones; the method was immunoSEQ multiplex PCR. This table has 100,000 or so clones, around nine tenths appearing once. The sequencing here drew on peripheral blood, taken on day 0 of AZD1222 vaccination. These receptors were collected from an adult in good health. Each CDR3 is given with its conserved first and last residue. A D gene is named only where the DNA matches it firmly. Size tells how often a clone was seen (once, few, many) or the class of an expanded clone, and some rows leave it out.

TRBJ1-5,TRBV24-1,NA,NA,TGTGCCACCAGTGACAGGCCCGCTGGGCCCCAGCATTTT,CATSDRPAGPQHF
TRBJ2-5,TRBV11-2,NA,NA,TGTGCCAGCAGCCCAGAGACAGGCGCTTGGACCCAGTACTTC,CASSPETGAWTQYF
TRBJ2-7,TRBV28,NA,NA,TGTGCCAGCAAGGAGGGGGCATACGAGCAGTACTTC,CASKEGAYEQYF
TRBJ1-1,TRBV11-3,once,NA,TGTGCCAGCAGCCGCAGTGGACAGATTCCTTTCTTT,CASSRSGQIPFF
TRBJ2-7,TRBV7-9,NA,TRBD2,TGTGCCAGCAGCTTATTCTCTGGACTAGGGCAGTACTTC,CASSLFSGLGQYF
TRBJ1-1,TRBV29-1,NA,NA,TGCAGCGTTTCCGACCTGGGGAACACTGAAGCTTTCTTT,CSVSDLGNTEAFF
TRBJ1-5,TRBV5-1,few,NA,TGCGCCAGCAGTTTAGGGGCGGGTAGCAATCAGCCCCAGCATTTT,CASSLGAGSNQPQHF
TRBJ2-7,TRBV7-8,NA,NA,TGTGCCAGCAGCTTAGGTGGCGGAGCCTACGAGCAGTACTTC,CASSLGGGAYEQYF
TRBJ2-1,TRBV2,NA,TRBD2,TGTGCCAGCAGTGAACGGCTAGCGGAGTACAATGAGCAGTTCTTC,CASSERLAEYNEQFF
TRBJ1-1,TRBV11-2,once,NA,TGTGCCAGCAGCTTAGATCACCTGAACACTGAAGCTTTCTTT,CASSLDHLNTEAFF
TRBJ1-2,TRBV19,NA,NA,TGTGCCAGTAGTATTATGGGCCAGGGCGGAAGAGATGGCTACACCTTC,CASSIMGQGGRDGYTF
TRBJ2-3,TRBV19,NA,TRBD1,TGTGCCAGTAGTATCCAGGGGGCGCAAGGGAATACGCAGTATTTT,CASSIQGAQGNTQYF
TRBJ2-7,TRBV6-5,NA,TRBD2,TGTGCCAGCAGACCCGGGACTAGCGTACGCGAGCAGTACTTC,CASRPGTSVREQYF
TRBJ1-5,TRBV27,NA,TRBD1,TGTGCCAGCGGAGTAACACAGGGGGCTGGTAGCAATCAGCCCCAGCATTTT,CASGVTQGAGSNQPQHF
TRBJ2-2,TRBV15,NA,TRBD2,TGTGCCACCAGCAGAGATGGAGGGAGGGCGGGTGTGGAGCTGTTTTTT,CATSRDGGRAGVELFF
TRBJ1-1,TRBV28,NA,NA,TGTGCCACCGAGGGCCGGGCGGGTACTGAAGCTTTCTTT,CATEGRAGTEAFF
TRBJ2-1,TRBV5-6,NA,NA,TGTGCCAGCGGATCCCGCTCCTACAATGAGCAGTTCTTC,CASGSRSYNEQFF
TRBJ1-5,TRBV5-1,NA,NA,TGCGCCAGCAGCCCAGGCGATCGGATTAATCAGCCCCAGCATTTT,CASSPGDRINQPQHF
TRBJ2-2,TRBV30,NA,NA,TGTGCCTGGAACAAAGGGGCCGGGGAGCTGTTTTTT,CAWNKGAGELFF
TRBJ2-3,TRBV19,NA,TRBD2,TGTGCCAGTAAACCAGCGGGAGTTGGTGATACGCAGTATTTT,CASKPAGVGDTQYF
TRBJ1-6,TRBV18,once,NA,TGTGCCAGCTCGACAGGTAGCTCCTATAATTCACCCCTCCACTTT,CASSTGSSYNSPLHF
TRBJ1-1,TRBV29-1,NA,NA,TGCAGCGCTATGAACACTGAAGCTTTCTTT,CSAMNTEAFF
TRBJ2-6,TRBV27,NA,NA,TGTGCCAGCAGTTTATCGTCCGGGCGGTACGGGCCTGGGGCCAACGTCCTGACTTTC,CASSLSSGRYGPGANVLTF
TRBJ2-2,TRBV5-1,NA,NA,TGCGCCAGCAGCGCAGCAGGGAACACCGGGGAGCTGTTTTTT,CASSAAGNTGELFF
TRBJ1-5,TRBV28,once,NA,TGTGCCAGCATGGCAGGCAATCAGCCCCAGCATTTT,CASMAGNQPQHF
TRBJ1-5,TRBV4-3,NA,NA,TGCGCCAGCAGCCAAGATTGGCAATTAGGGGTAACTCAGCCCCAGCATTTT,CASSQDWQLGVTQPQHF
TRBJ2-6,TRBV6-5,NA,NA,TGTGCCAGCAGTTACGTTGGAGCCGGGGCCAACGTCCTGACTTTC,CASSYVGAGANVLTF
TRBJ2-1,TRBV9,NA,NA,TGTGCCAGCAGCGATACCGGACAGTTATACAATGAGCAGTTCTTC,CASSDTGQLYNEQFF
TRBJ2-2,TRBV7-7,NA,NA,TGTGCCAGCAGCCGGGACTCAAACACCGGGGAGCTGTTTTTT,CASSRDSNTGELFF
TRBJ2-3,TRBV18,once,NA,TGTGCCAGCTCACCACCGGTAGGCCCCAGAGCAGATACGCAGTATTTT,CASSPPVGPRADTQYF
TRBJ2-5,TRBV23-1,once,NA,TGCGCCAGGGGGTTAGGAGAGACCCAGTACTTC,CARGLGETQYF
TRBJ2-3,TRBV10-3,NA,NA,TGTGCCATCAGGCCGGACCTAGTTGGGGACACAGATACGCAGTATTTT,CAIRPDLVGDTDTQYF
TRBJ1-6,TRBV28,NA,NA,TGTGCCAGCAGTTCCCCAGGGGCATCGATATCACCCCTCCACTTT,CASSSPGASISPLHF
TRBJ2-3,TRBV10-3,NA,NA,TGTGCCATCCCGACTCCACTTGGGGGCCTAACTAGCACAGATACGCAGTATTTT,CAIPTPLGGLTSTDTQYF
TRBJ2-7,TRBV10-3,NA,TRBD2,TGTGCCATCGGGGGGAAAAGGGCTAGCGGGACGGTTGGCGCATACGAGCAGTACTTC,CAIGGKRASGTVGAYEQYF
TRBJ2-2,TRBV5-1,few,TRBD1,TGCGCCAGCAGCTTGAGACCGGGACAGGGGAACACCGGGGAGCTGTTTTTT,CASSLRPGQGNTGELFF
TRBJ2-1,TRBV18,NA,TRBD2,TGTGCCAGCTCACCGGCAGCGGGAGGGAATGAGCAGTTCTTC,CASSPAAGGNEQFF
TRBJ1-1,TRBV6-6,NA,TRBD1,TGTGCCAGCAGTTTTCAGGGGGGTACTGAAGCTTTCTTT,CASSFQGGTEAFF
TRBJ2-5,TRBV19,few,TRBD2,TGTGCCAGTAGTGGGAGGGGTTCTTTGGAGACCCAGTACTTC,CASSGRGSLETQYF
TRBJ1-1,TRBV30,NA,NA,TGTGCCTGGAGGTCTGAGGGGTTCACTGAAGCTTTCTTT,CAWRSEGFTEAFF
TRBJ1-3,TRBV5-3,NA,NA,TGTGCCAGAAGAATGCGCCCCCGAGGAGGAAACACCATATATTTT,CARRMRPRGGNTIYF
TRBJ2-7,TRBV10-3,NA,TRBD2,TGTGCCATCAGTGGGGTGCGGGGGATCAGCTCCTACGAGCAGTACTTC,CAISGVRGISSYEQYF
TRBJ1-1,TRBV2,once,TRBD1,TGTGCCAGCAGTGAAGGGCCCCGGACAGGGGCTGAAGCTTTCTTT,CASSEGPRTGAEAFF
TRBJ2-1,TRBV6-6,NA,TRBD2,TGTGCCAGCAGTTACTCGAGGGGACTAACCAACAATGAGCAGTTCTTC,CASSYSRGLTNNEQFF
TRBJ2-1,TRBV3-1/TRBV3-2,NA,NA,TGTGCCAGCAGCCAAGTTGGCATCCTAGCGATATCGGGATACAATGAGCAGTTCTTC,CASSQVGILAISGYNEQFF
TRBJ1-5,TRBV2,NA,NA,TGTGCCAGCAGTATCTCGACAGCTAGTAATCAGCCCCAGCATTTT,CASSISTASNQPQHF
TRBJ2-2,TRBV7-3,NA,TRBD2,TGTGCCAGCAGCTGGACTAGCGGGACGAGCACCGGGGAGCTGTTTTTT,CASSWTSGTSTGELFF
TRBJ2-1,TRBV7-2,NA,TRBD2,TGTGCCAGCAGAAGCGGGGGGACTAGCGGAGACAATGAGCAGTTCTTC,CASRSGGTSGDNEQFF
TRBJ2-3,TRBV6-5,NA,NA,TGTGCCAGCAAACTTACTCTGACTGCAGATACGCAGTATTTT,CASKLTLTADTQYF
TRBJ1-3,TRBV30,NA,NA,TGTGCCTGGAAGAGTGTAGACACCATATATTTT,CAWKSVDTIYF
TRBJ1-3,TRBV6-5,NA,TRBD1,TGTGCCACGAAAGGAGGGACAGGGGGAAACACCATATATTTT,CATKGGTGGNTIYF
TRBJ2-7,TRBV6-6,NA,TRBD1,TGTGCCAGCAGATCCGCAGACAGGGCCTACGAGCAGTACTTC,CASRSADRAYEQYF
TRBJ1-1,TRBV2,NA,TRBD1,TGTGCCAGCAGCTTGACAGGGGGAGGAACTGAAGCTTTCTTT,CASSLTGGGTEAFF
TRBJ1-3,TRBV3-1/TRBV3-2,NA,NA,TGTGCCAGCAGCCAAGCAGGGGCTGGAAACACCATATATTTT,CASSQAGAGNTIYF
TRBJ1-2,TRBV27,NA,NA,TGTGCCAGCAGTTTATCGAGTAATATCTTATCCCTCTATGGCTACACCTTC,CASSLSSNILSLYGYTF
TRBJ1-4,TRBV4-2,NA,NA,TGTGCCAGCGGTAGTACAACTAATGAAAAACTGTTTTTT,CASGSTTNEKLFF
TRBJ1-2,TRBV7-3,NA,TRBD1,TGTGCCAGCAGCTACCGGGACAGTCCCTATGGCTACACCTTC,CASSYRDSPYGYTF
TRBJ1-2,TRBV28,few,TRBD1,TGTGCCAGCACCGTTCCGGGACAGGGCTTCTATGGCTACACCTTC,CASTVPGQGFYGYTF
TRBJ2-1,TRBV21-1,NA,NA,TGTGCCAGCAGCAGGCTAGCGTATGGCAATGAGCAGTTCTTC,CASSRLAYGNEQFF